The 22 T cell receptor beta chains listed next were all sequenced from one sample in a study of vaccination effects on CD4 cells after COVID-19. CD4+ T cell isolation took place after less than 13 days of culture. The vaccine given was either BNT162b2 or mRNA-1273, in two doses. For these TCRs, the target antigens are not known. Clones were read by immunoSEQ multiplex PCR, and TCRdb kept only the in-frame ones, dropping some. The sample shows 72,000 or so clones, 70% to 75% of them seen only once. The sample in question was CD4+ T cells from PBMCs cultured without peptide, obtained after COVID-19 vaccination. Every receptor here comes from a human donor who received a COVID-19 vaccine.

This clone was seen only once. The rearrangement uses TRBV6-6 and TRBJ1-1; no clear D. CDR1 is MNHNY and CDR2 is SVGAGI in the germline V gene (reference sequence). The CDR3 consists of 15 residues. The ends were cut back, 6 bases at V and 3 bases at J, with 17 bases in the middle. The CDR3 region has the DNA TGTGCCAGCAGCCCCCAACGAGCCGGAGACACTGAAGCTTTCTTT. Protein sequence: CASSPQRAGDTEAFF.

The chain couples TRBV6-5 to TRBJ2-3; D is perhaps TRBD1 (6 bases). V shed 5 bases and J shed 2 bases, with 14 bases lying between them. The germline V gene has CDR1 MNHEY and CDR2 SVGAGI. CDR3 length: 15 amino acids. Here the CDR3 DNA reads TGTGCCAGCAGTCCCCGGGACACTCTCACAGATACGCAGTATTTT. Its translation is CASSPRDTLTDTQYF.

The CDR3 region has the DNA TGTGCCAGCAGTTACTCGATAGCGACTCCATTCAATGAGCAGTTCTTC. Translating it yields CASSYSIATPFNEQFF. The V gene is TRBV6-5, the J gene TRBJ2-1; tentatively, D is TRBD2 (5 bases). Germline V gene data show CDR1 as MNHEY and CDR2 as SVGAGI. CDR3 length equals 16 residues. V shed 0 bases and J shed 6 bases, with 15 bases lying between them.

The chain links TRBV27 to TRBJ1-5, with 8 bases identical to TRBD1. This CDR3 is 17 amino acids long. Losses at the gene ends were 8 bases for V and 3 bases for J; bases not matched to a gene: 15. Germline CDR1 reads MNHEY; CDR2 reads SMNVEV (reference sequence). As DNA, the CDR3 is TGTGCCAGCTCCCCCTACGGAGGACAGGGTTACAATCAGCCCCAGCATTTT. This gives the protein CASSPYGGQGYNQPQHF.

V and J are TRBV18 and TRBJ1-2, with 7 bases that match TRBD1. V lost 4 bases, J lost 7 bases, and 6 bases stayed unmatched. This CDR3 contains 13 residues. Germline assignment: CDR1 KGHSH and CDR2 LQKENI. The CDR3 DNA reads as TGTGCCAGCTCACAGGGGACAGACCCTGGCTACACCTTC. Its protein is CASSQGTDPGYTF.

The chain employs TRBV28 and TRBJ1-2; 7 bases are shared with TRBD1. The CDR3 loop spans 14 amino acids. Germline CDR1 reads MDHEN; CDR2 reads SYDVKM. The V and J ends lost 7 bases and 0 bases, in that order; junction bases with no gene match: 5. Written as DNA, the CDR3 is TGTGCCAGCATGAGACAGGGAGCTAACTATGGCTACACCTTC. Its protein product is CASMRQGANYGYTF.

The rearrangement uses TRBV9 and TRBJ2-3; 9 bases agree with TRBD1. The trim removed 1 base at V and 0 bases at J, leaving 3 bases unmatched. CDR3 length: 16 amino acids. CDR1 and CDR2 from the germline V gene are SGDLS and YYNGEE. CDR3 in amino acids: CASSVLGQGSTDTQYF. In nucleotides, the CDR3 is TGTGCCAGCAGCGTATTAGGACAGGGGAGCACAGATACGCAGTATTTT.

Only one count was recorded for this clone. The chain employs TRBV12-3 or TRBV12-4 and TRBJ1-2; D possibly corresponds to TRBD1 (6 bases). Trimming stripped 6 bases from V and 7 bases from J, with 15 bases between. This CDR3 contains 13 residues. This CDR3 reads CASSGSGDLGYTF. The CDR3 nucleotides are TGTGCCAGCAGCGGCTCAGGGGATCTTGGCTACACCTTC.

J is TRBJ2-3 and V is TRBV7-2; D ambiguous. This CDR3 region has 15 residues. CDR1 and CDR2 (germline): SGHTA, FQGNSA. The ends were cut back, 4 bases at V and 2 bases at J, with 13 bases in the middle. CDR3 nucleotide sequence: TGTGCCAGCAGCTCCAGGCGCGTAAACACAGATACGCAGTATTTT. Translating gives CASSSRRVNTDTQYF.

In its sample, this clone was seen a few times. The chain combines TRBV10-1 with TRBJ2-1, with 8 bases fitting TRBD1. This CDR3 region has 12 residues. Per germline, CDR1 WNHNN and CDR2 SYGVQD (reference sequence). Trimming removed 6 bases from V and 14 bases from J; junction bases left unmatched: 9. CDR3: CASSLDRVKEFF. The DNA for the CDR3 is TGCGCCAGCAGCCTGGACAGGGTCAAGGAGTTCTTC.

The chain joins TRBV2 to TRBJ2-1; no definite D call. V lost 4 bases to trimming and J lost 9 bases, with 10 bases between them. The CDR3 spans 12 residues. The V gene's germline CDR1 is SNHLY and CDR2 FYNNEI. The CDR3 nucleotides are TGTGCCAGCAGTGGGACGTGGGGTGAGCAGTTCTTC. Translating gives CASSGTWGEQFF.

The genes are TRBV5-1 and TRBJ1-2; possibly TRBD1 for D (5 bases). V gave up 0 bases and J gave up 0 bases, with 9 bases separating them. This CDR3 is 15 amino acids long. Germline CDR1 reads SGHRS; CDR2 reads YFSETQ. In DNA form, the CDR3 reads TGCGCCAGCAGCTTGGTGGCGGGGGCTAACTATGGCTACACCTTC. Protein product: CASSLVAGANYGYTF.

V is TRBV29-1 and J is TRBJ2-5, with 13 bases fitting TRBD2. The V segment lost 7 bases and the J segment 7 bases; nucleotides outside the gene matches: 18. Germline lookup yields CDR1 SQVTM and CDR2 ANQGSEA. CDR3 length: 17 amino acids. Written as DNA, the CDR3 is TGCAGCGGGACTTGGACTAGCGGGGGCCGGCGAGGGTGGACCCAGTACTTC. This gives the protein CSGTWTSGGRRGWTQYF.

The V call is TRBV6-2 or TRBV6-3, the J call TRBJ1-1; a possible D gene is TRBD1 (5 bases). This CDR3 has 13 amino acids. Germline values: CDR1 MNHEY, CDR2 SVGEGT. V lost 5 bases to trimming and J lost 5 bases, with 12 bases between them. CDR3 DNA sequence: TGTGCCAGCAGTCCCACTCCAGGGACTGAAGCTTTCTTT. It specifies CASSPTPGTEAFF.

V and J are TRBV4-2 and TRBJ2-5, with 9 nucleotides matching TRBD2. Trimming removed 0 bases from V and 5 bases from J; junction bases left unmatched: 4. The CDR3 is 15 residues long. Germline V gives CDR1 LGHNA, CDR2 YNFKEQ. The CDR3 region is CASSQEGGGVETQYF. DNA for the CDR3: TGTGCCAGCAGCCAAGAAGGCGGGGGGGTGGAGACCCAGTACTTC.

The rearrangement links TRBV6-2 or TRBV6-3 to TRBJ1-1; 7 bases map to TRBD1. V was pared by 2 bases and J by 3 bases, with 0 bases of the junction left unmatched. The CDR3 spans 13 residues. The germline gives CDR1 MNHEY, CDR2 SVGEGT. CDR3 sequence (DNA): TGTGCCAGCAGTTACAGGGGGCACACTGAAGCTTTCTTT. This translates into CASSYRGHTEAFF.

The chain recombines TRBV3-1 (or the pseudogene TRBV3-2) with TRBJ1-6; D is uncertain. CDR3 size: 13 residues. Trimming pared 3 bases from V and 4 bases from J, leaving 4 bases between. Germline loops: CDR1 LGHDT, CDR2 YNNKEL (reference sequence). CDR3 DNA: TGTGCCAGCAGCCAGCAGTATAATTCACCCCTCCACTTT. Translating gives CASSQQYNSPLHF.

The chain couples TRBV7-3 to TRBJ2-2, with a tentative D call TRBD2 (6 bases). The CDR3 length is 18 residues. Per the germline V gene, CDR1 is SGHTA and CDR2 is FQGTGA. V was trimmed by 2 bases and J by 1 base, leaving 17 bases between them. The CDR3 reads CASSLYLGGKKNTGELFF. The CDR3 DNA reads TGTGCCAGCAGCTTATATCTTGGGGGGAAAAAGAACACCGGGGAGCTGTTTTTT.

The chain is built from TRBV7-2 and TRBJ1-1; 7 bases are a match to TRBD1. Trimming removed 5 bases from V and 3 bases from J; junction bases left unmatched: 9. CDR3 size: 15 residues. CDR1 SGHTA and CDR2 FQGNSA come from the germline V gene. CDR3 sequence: CASSPVLGGYTEAFF. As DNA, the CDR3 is TGTGCCAGCAGCCCTGTCTTAGGGGGCTACACTGAAGCTTTCTTT.

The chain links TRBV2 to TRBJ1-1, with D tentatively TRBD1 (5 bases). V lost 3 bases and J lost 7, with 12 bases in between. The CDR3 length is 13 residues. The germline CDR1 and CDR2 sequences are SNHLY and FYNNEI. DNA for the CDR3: TGTGCCAGCAGTGAGAGGGGAGAAAATGAAGCTTTCTTT. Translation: CASSERGENEAFF.

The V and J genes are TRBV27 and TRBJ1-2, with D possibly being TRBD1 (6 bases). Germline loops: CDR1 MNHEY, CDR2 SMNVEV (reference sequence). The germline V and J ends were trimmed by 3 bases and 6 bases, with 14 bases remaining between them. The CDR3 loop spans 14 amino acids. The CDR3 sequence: CASSFLSTGNGYTF. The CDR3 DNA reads TGTGCCAGCAGTTTTTTATCCACAGGGAATGGCTACACCTTC.

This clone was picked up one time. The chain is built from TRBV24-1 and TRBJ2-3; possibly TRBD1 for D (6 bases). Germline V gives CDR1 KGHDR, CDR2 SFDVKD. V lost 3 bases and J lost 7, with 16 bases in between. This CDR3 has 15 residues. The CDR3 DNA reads TGTGCCACCAGTGATGCATCAGGGACACAGAATACGCAGTATTTT. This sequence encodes CATSDASGTQNTQYF.